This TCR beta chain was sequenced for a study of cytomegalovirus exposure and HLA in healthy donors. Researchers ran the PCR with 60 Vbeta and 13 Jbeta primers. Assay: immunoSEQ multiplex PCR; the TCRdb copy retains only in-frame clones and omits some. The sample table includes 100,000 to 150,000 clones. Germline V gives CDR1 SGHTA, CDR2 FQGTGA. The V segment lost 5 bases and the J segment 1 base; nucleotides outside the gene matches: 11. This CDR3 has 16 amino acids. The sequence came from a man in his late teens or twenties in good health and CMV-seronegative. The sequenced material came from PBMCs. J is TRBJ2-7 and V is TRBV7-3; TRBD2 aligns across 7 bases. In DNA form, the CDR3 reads TGTGCCAGCAGCCAAGACGGCGGGAGTCGGTCCTACGAGCAGTACTTC. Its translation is CASSQDGGSRSYEQYF.